This T cell receptor (beta chain) was sequenced during a study of sequential checkpoint blockade in melanoma. Study as a whole: Arm A got nivolumab then ipilimumab; arm B the reverse, 1:1. Each arm's sequence ended with maintenance nivolumab.

This sample's treatment: randomized to nivolumab then ipilimumab (arm A) or the reverse (arm B). The assay was immunoSEQ multiplex PCR, and TCRdb's table has in-frame clones only and misses some. The sample lists about 40,000 clones; around 86% were seen once. V was trimmed by 3 bases and J by 6 bases, leaving 5 bases between them. CDR3 length: 12 residues. CDR1 is MNHEY and CDR2 is SMNVEV in the germline V gene (reference sequence). This chain connects TRBV27 to TRBJ2-2; D is unclear. This TCR derives from a human donor with melanoma. Sequences were derived from CD8+ T cells sorted from blood (inferred from file names), sampled from a patient given nivolumab and ipilimumab in sequence. The CDR3 sequence: CASSLSAGELFF. Written as DNA, the CDR3 is TGTGCCAGCAGTTTGAGTGCCGGGGAGCTGTTTTTT.